The clone carrying this T cell receptor beta chain has only a few counts. V was pared by 0 bases and J by 8 bases, with 8 bases of the junction left unmatched. The germline CDR1 and CDR2 sequences are SGHNT and YYREEE (reference sequence). The CDR3 is made up of 15 amino acids. The sample comes from a study of patients with pleural tuberculosis. TCRdb re-analysed the reads in MiXCR, keeping a single row per CDR3 protein. The sample contains about 50,000 distinct CDR3 sequences, 7.3% of which appear only once. The rearrangement links TRBV5-4 to TRBJ1-2; TRBD1 matches 9 bases. This TCR derives from a human donor with pleural tuberculosis. The CDR3 DNA is TGTGCCAGCAGCTTGGCACATGACAGGGGGATAGGCTACACCTTC. Its translation: CASSLAHDRGIGYTF. Complete variable domain (other parts from reference TRBV5-4 and TRBJ1-2): ETGVTQSPTHLIKTRGQQVTLRCSSQSGHNTVSWYQQALGQGPQFIFQYYREEENGRGNFPPRFSGLQFPNYSSELNVNALELDDSALYLCASSLAHDRGIGYTFGSGTRLTVV.